These T cell receptor beta chains were read from a single sample in a study of CD8+CD57+ T cells in acquired aplastic anemia. TCRdb re-called the reads with MiXCR, one entry per CDR3 protein. Of around 200,000 distinct CDR3 sequences listed, less than 50% are singletons. The sample consisted of sorted CD4+, CD8+, or CD8+CD57+ T cells (not recorded which) from PBMCs. These receptors all stem from a human donor with aplastic anemia. Each CDR3 is given with its conserved first and last residue. The D gene is left open where the match is weak. Only some rows state a clone size, as once, few, many or a class for expanded clones.

TRBJ1-5,NA,NA,TRBV6-1,CASSENMALIHQPQHF,TGTGCCAGCAGTGAAAACATGGCCCTCATCCATCAGCCCCAGCATTTT
TRBJ1-1,NA,many,TRBV2,CASTGVGNTEAFF,TGTGCCAGCACAGGGGTAGGTAACACTGAAGCTTTCTTT
TRBJ1-5,TRBD1,NA,TRBV7-6,CASSYGQGDQPQHF,TGTGCCAGCAGCTATGGACAGGGAGATCAGCCCCAGCATTTT
TRBJ1-4,TRBD1,NA,TRBV28,CASNGQGIEKLFF,TGTGCCAGCAATGGACAGGGTATCGAAAAACTGTTTTTT
TRBJ2-5,NA,many,TRBV5-1,CASSSGYTAQETQYF,TGCGCCAGCAGCTCGGGATATACGGCCCAAGAGACCCAGTACTTC
TRBJ2-7,NA,few,TRBV20-1,CSARGGGDTYEQYF,TGCAGTGCTAGAGGAGGGGGGGACACGTACGAGCAGTACTTC
TRBJ1-3,NA,NA,TRBV3-1,CASSPPLQAGNTIYF,TGTGCCAGCAGCCCACCTTTGCAGGCTGGAAACACCATATATTTT
TRBJ2-2,TRBD2,few,TRBV10-3,CAISPGTSGRELFF,TGTGCCATCAGCCCAGGGACTAGCGGGAGGGAGCTGTTTTTT
TRBJ2-7,NA,few,TRBV24-1,CATSDLVGNTYEQYF,TGTGCCACCAGTGATTTGGTGGGTAACACCTACGAGCAGTACTTC
TRBJ1-6,NA,few,TRBV10-3,CAISERNDSPLHF,TGTGCCATCAGTGAGAGGAACGATTCACCCCTCCACTTT
TRBJ2-5,TRBD1,many,TRBV4-1,CASSQGGQGIETQYF,TGCGCCAGCAGCCAAGGGGGACAGGGGATTGAGACCCAGTACTTC
TRBJ2-7,NA,NA,TRBV7-8,CASSPTPGLSYEQYF,TGTGCCAGCAGCCCGACGCCGGGACTTTCATACGAGCAGTACTTC
TRBJ2-7,NA,few,TRBV20-1,CRRVYEQYF,TGCAGGAGGGTCTACGAGCAGTACTTC
TRBJ2-7,NA,NA,TRBV7-2,CASSPRAGPSYEQYF,TGTGCCAGCAGCCCAAGGGCGGGACCCTCCTACGAGCAGTACTTC
TRBJ1-2,NA,many,TRBV4-2,CASSQDRLGYGYTF,TGTGCCAGCAGCCAAGATCGGTTAGGCTATGGCTACACCTTC
TRBJ2-7,TRBD2,many,TRBV5-1,CASRGTGGAPVGQYF,TGCGCCAGCAGAGGGACCGGGGGGGCCCCTGTGGGGCAGTACTTC
TRBJ2-1,NA,NA,TRBV15,CATSRVGGGSYNEQFF,TGTGCCACCAGCAGAGTGGGTGGGGGTTCCTACAATGAGCAGTTCTTC
TRBJ2-5,TRBD2,once,TRBV12-3/TRBV12-4,CASRAGLSHQETQYF,TGTGCCAGCAGAGCGGGACTCAGTCACCAAGAGACCCAGTACTTC
TRBJ2-7,NA,NA,TRBV28,CASSFSRTGSSYEQYF,TGTGCCAGCAGTTTCTCCCGGACGGGAAGCTCCTACGAGCAGTACTTC
TRBJ1-1,TRBD1,NA,TRBV5-4,CASSLGQGLLAFF,TGTGCCAGCAGCTTGGGACAGGGACTTTTAGCTTTCTTT